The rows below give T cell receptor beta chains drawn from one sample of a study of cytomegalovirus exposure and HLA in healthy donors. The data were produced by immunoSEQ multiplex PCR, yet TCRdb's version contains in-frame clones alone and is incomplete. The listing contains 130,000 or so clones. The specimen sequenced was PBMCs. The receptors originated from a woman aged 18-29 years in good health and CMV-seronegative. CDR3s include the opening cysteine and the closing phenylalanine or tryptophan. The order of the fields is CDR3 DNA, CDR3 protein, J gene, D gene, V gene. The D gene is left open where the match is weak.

TGTGCCAGCAGCTTGGCCAGGGGATCTGAAGCTTTCTTT CASSLARGSEAFF TRBJ1-1 . TRBV5-4
TGTGCCAGCAGCCAGGGGGGAGATACGCAGTATTTT CASSQGGDTQYF TRBJ2-3 . TRBV4-2
TGTGCCATCTCAACCCGTTTCCGGGTCATAAAGTTCTTC CAISTRFRVIKFF TRBJ2-1 . TRBV10-3
TGTGCCAGTAGTTCTCAGGCAGGGGTAAAGGAAAAACTGTTTTTT CASSSQAGVKEKLFF TRBJ1-4 . TRBV19
TGCGCCAGCATGAGGACAGGGGCCACCTTTGTTGAAAAACTGTTTTTT CASMRTGATFVEKLFF TRBJ1-4 TRBD1 TRBV5-1
TGTGCCAGCAGCACTGGGACTAGCGGTAGCACAGATACGCAGTATTTT CASSTGTSGSTDTQYF TRBJ2-3 TRBD2 TRBV5-4
TGTGCCAGCAGTTCGGTTTCACTAGGGCAGTACTTC CASSSVSLGQYF TRBJ2-7 . TRBV6-5
TGCGCCAGCAGCCCCGAGGAGGGACCTTATAGCAATCAGCCCCAGCATTTT CASSPEEGPYSNQPQHF TRBJ1-5 . TRBV10-2
TGTGCCAGCAGCATCGGACAAAATAATGAAAAACTGTTTTTT CASSIGQNNEKLFF TRBJ1-4 . TRBV11-3
TGTGCCAGCAGTGAATATTGGTCGGGACTAGCGGCAGATACGCAGTATTTT CASSEYWSGLAADTQYF TRBJ2-3 TRBD2 TRBV25-1
TGTGCCATCCTGGCGGAACCGAACACTGAAGCTTTCTTT CAILAEPNTEAFF TRBJ1-1 . TRBV10-3
TGTGCCAGCAGCTTAGGCGCTAGCGGCTCCTACAATGAGCAGTTCTTC CASSLGASGSYNEQFF TRBJ2-1 TRBD2 TRBV11-3
TGTGCCAGCAGCTTACAGGGTGAGATCTACGAGCAGTACTTC CASSLQGEIYEQYF TRBJ2-7 . TRBV7-9
TGTGCCAGTAGTATCCCAATTATACAGGGTGGAGGCACTGAAGCTTTCTTT CASSIPIIQGGGTEAFF TRBJ1-1 . TRBV19
TGCGCCAGCAGCACCCCGGGACTAGCCGAAATTCACTCCTACAATGAGCAGTTCTTC CASSTPGLAEIHSYNEQFF TRBJ2-1 TRBD2 TRBV5-1
TGTGCCAGCAGCCGCTACAGATCAACTAATGAAAAACTGTTTTTT CASSRYRSTNEKLFF TRBJ1-4 . TRBV11-2
TGTGCCAGCTCACCACCGTCCCGGGGAGGTGAAAAACTGTTTTTT CASSPPSRGGEKLFF TRBJ1-4 . TRBV18